Each of the 30 T cell receptor beta chains below was sequenced from the same sample in a study of blood T cell repertoires in COVID-19 (dated by TCRdb to 2020 to 2022). Library preparation used the immunoSEQ multiplex PCR assay. This is the immuneACCESS table as TCRdb keeps it, with only in-frame sequences that have V and J called. A part of the clones is gone; compared with another copy, unresolved V genes explain less than half, and the rest is unexplained. A total of about 40,000 clones appear in this sample, 79% of them only once. 30% to 35% of the sample is held by the ten biggest clonotypes. Sequenced input: peripheral blood. Every receptor here comes from an elderly woman with acute or convalescent COVID-19.

The chain is built from TRBV4-1 and TRBJ2-7, with 7 bases lining up with TRBD2. The CDR3 is made up of 15 amino acids. Germline V lookup: CDR1 MGHRA, CDR2 YSYEKL. With 0 bases clipped from V and 3 bases from J, the junction kept 5 bases outside the gene matches. The CDR3 spells CASSQDFSSGYEQYF. The CDR3 DNA is TGCGCCAGCAGCCAAGATTTTTCTAGCGGCTACGAGCAGTACTTC.

The chain employs TRBV18 and TRBJ1-1; the D is unclear. With 3 bases removed from V and 1 base from J, the gap between germline ends came to 12 bases. Germline V lookup: CDR1 KGHSH, CDR2 LQKENI. The CDR3 spans 15 residues. CDR3 bases: TGTGCCAGCTCACCGGGAACGGGAGGGAACACTGAAGCTTTCTTT. Protein product: CASSPGTGGNTEAFF.

The V gene is TRBV6-5, the J gene TRBJ2-3; a weak D match, TRBD1 (5 bases). This CDR3 is built from 15 residues. Germline lookup yields CDR1 MNHEY and CDR2 SVGAGI. Trimming shortened V by 8 bases and J by 0 bases, and 15 bases separated the two germline ends. CDR3 nucleotide sequence: TGTGCCAGCCACCGAAGGGGCGGCAGCACAGATACGCAGTATTTT. It yields the protein CASHRRGGSTDTQYF.

This clone was seen only a few times. The chain is built from TRBV12-5 and TRBJ1-5; D perhaps matches TRBD1 (6 bases). The ends were cut back, 8 bases at V and 0 bases at J, with 14 bases in the middle. This CDR3 has 15 residues. In germline, CDR1 is LGHNT, CDR2 FRNRAP. The CDR3 DNA reads TGTGCTAGTACTCCAACAGGGACTAGCAATCAGCCCCAGCATTTT. Its translation: CASTPTGTSNQPQHF.

V usage is TRBV7-9 and J usage is TRBJ2-7; TRBD1 is a possible D gene (6 bases). V lost 5 bases and J 1 base, leaving 12 bases between the germline ends. From germline, CDR1 is SEHNR and CDR2 FQNEAQ (reference sequence). The CDR3 has 14 residues. CDR3: CASSHQGISYEQYF. The CDR3 DNA follows: TGTGCCAGCAGCCACCAGGGGATTTCCTACGAGCAGTACTTC.

This clone was seen a handful of times. This rearrangement joins TRBV5-1 to TRBJ1-1; D is ambiguous. This CDR3 has 12 residues. V was pared by 0 bases and J by 7 bases, with 7 bases between. Germline V gene sequence: CDR1 SGHRS, CDR2 YFSETQ. The CDR3 DNA reads as TGCGCCAGCAGCTTGGGCGGGGTTGAAGCTTTCTTT. The encoded protein is CASSLGGVEAFF. Using reference TRBV5-1 and TRBJ1-1 for the parts outside the CDR3, the full variable domain is KAGVTQTPRYLIKTRGQQVTLSCSPISGHRSVSWYQQTPGQGLQFLFEYFSETQRNKGNFPGRFSGRQFSNSRSEMNVSTLELGDSALYLCASSLGGVEAFFGQGTRLTVV.

The chain employs TRBV30 and TRBJ1-3; D is uncertain. The germline V gene has CDR1 GTSNPN and CDR2 SVGIG (reference sequence). Trimming removed 5 bases from V and 0 bases from J, with 11 bases in between. This CDR3 contains 14 residues. CDR3 DNA sequence: TGTGCCTGGGAGGCACCGCACTCTGGAAACACCATATATTTT. Amino acids: CAWEAPHSGNTIYF.

The gene calls are TRBV6-1 and TRBJ1-2; D possibly corresponds to TRBD1 (6 bases). V was shortened by 1 base and J by 7 bases, with 10 bases between the two germline ends. This CDR3 comprises 13 residues. The germline V gene encodes CDR1 MNHNS and CDR2 SASEGT. The CDR3 coding sequence is TGTGCCAGCAGTGAAGTCAGCAGGGGTGGCTACACCTTC. Translating gives CASSEVSRGGYTF.

The V gene is TRBV10-3, the J gene TRBJ1-2; D gene unclear. Germline V gene data show CDR1 as ENHRY and CDR2 as SYGVKD. The V gene lost 10 bases and the J gene lost 0 bases, with 6 bases spanning the gap. The CDR3 has 11 amino acids. As DNA, the CDR3 is TGTGCCACCGGGGCTAACTATGGCTACACCTTC. Translation: CATGANYGYTF.

V usage is TRBV19 and J usage is TRBJ1-2; D may be TRBD1 (5 bases). V lost 3 bases and J 8 bases, leaving 19 bases between the germline ends. CDR1 is LNHDA, CDR2 SQIVND, per germline (reference sequence). CDR3 size: 15 residues. CDR3: CASSISQAESKGYTF. CDR3 bases: TGTGCCAGTAGTATCTCACAGGCGGAAAGCAAAGGCTACACCTTC.

The table lists this clone with a few counts. This chain joins TRBV19 and TRBJ2-6, with 12 bases that match TRBD2. Germline V gene sequence: CDR1 LNHDA, CDR2 SQIVND (reference sequence). With 4 bases clipped from V and 0 bases from J, the junction kept 7 bases outside the gene matches. CDR3 length: 19 amino acids. CDR3 sequence: CASSTGLAGLSSGANVLTF. DNA for the CDR3: TGTGCCAGTAGTACCGGACTAGCGGGACTCAGCTCTGGGGCCAACGTCCTGACTTTC.

The chain couples TRBV24-1 to TRBJ1-5, with 9 nucleotides matching TRBD1. CDR1 is KGHDR and CDR2 is SFDVKD in the germline V gene. The CDR3 has 17 amino acids. Trimming took 4 bases from V and 4 from J; bases not matched to a gene: 10. This CDR3 is CATSEWTGAKGNQPQHF. The CDR3, as DNA: TGTGCCACCAGTGAGTGGACAGGGGCTAAGGGAAATCAGCCCCAGCATTTT.

The J gene is TRBJ2-1, the V gene TRBV11-3, with TRBD1 as a possible D gene (6 bases). The CDR3 contains 16 residues. The V gene's germline CDR1 is SGHNT and CDR2 YENEEA. Between the trimmed V and J ends, which lost 0 bases and 7 bases, there was a span of 16 bases. The CDR3 region is CASSLDQRPTGNEQFF. CDR3 bases: TGTGCCAGCAGCTTAGATCAGAGACCAACAGGGAATGAGCAGTTCTTC.

This chain connects TRBV12-3 or TRBV12-4 to TRBJ2-5, with D perhaps TRBD1 (5 bases). With 7 bases removed from V and 3 bases from J, the gap between germline ends came to 9 bases. CDR3 length: 12 residues. The CDR3 sequence is CASTRDEETQYF. The DNA for the CDR3 is TGTGCCAGCACCAGGGATGAAGAGACCCAGTACTTC.

V and J are TRBV30 and TRBJ2-7; the D is unclear. The length of the CDR3 is 13 residues. The V gene's germline CDR1 is GTSNPN and CDR2 SVGIG (reference sequence). The ends were cut back, 3 bases at V and 3 bases at J, with 12 bases in the middle. CDR3 coding DNA: TGTGCCTGGAGCCATCCTAATAGCTACGAGCAGTACTTC. Translating it yields CAWSHPNSYEQYF.

The V gene is TRBV5-4, the J gene TRBJ2-1, with 13 bases matching TRBD2. The CDR3 spans 13 residues. The germline V gene has CDR1 SGHNT and CDR2 YYREEE (reference sequence). The V segment lost 9 bases and the J segment 7 bases; nucleotides outside the gene matches: 4. CDR3 sequence reads: CAIGLAGVNEQFF. DNA of the CDR3: TGTGCCATAGGACTAGCGGGGGTAAATGAGCAGTTCTTC.

The genes are TRBV19 and TRBJ1-3; 7 bases fit TRBD1. Looked up from germline, CDR1 is LNHDA and CDR2 is SQIVND (reference sequence). Unmatched junction bases numbered 2, after V lost 5 bases and J lost 1 base. This CDR3 region has 14 residues. In DNA, the CDR3 is TGTGCCAGTAGTCAACAGGGGTCTGGAAACACCATATATTTT. This gives the protein CASSQQGSGNTIYF.

The V and J genes are TRBV4-3 and TRBJ2-5, with a possible D match to TRBD2 (6 bases). The V and J ends lost 6 bases and 3 bases respectively, with 17 bases between them. Germline V gene data show CDR1 as LGHNA and CDR2 as YSLEER. CDR3 length: 15 residues. CDR3 sequence: CASSSLGGGKETQYF. The CDR3 nucleotides are TGCGCCAGCAGTTCCCTGGGGGGTGGTAAAGAGACCCAGTACTTC.

The CDR3 DNA follows: TGTGCCGGCGGACTCCTCAATTGGGAAAAACTGTTTTTT. Amino acids: CAGGLLNWEKLFF. The V call is TRBV30, the J call TRBJ1-4; D gene uncertain. Germline assignment: CDR1 GTSNPN and CDR2 SVGIG (reference sequence). The CDR3 is 13 residues long. Trimming pared 8 bases from V and 8 bases from J, leaving 18 bases between.

This chain connects TRBV6-5 to TRBJ1-1; D remains unclear. V shed 2 bases and J shed 4 bases, with 8 bases lying between them. The CDR3 extends over 13 amino acids. Germline CDR1 MNHEY, CDR2 SVGAGI. The CDR3 nucleotides read TGTGCCAGCAGTTACCCGGGGAGCACTGAAGCTTTCTTT. Translation: CASSYPGSTEAFF.

This chain uses TRBV28 with TRBJ2-5; no firm D call. Germline assignment: CDR1 MDHEN and CDR2 SYDVKM. The CDR3 loop spans 13 amino acids. The V and J ends lost 5 bases and 5 bases respectively, with 12 bases between them. The CDR3: CASSPVATETQYF. Here the CDR3 DNA reads TGTGCCAGCAGTCCCGTGGCAACGGAGACCCAGTACTTC.

The chain couples TRBV19 to TRBJ1-2; 7 bases line up with TRBD1. Trimming took 7 bases from V and 0 from J; bases not matched to a gene: 17. The CDR3 runs to 18 residues. Germline V gives CDR1 LNHDA, CDR2 SQIVND (reference sequence). In DNA form, the CDR3 reads TGTGCCAGTACCACGGGCTACTCAAGGGGGCGTACTAACTATGGCTACACCTTC. This encodes CASTTGYSRGRTNYGYTF.

This chain joins TRBV10-3 and TRBJ1-5, with 9 bases aligning to TRBD1. The V gene's germline CDR1 is ENHRY and CDR2 SYGVKD. There are 18 residues in the CDR3. J lost 1 base, V lost 0 bases, and 7 bases had no gene match. CDR3 protein: CAISESRTGEFSNQPQHF. CDR3 DNA: TGTGCCATCAGTGAGTCGAGGACAGGGGAGTTCAGCAATCAGCCCCAGCATTTT.

CDR3 sequence (DNA): TGTGCCACCAGTGATCGGGACAGCTACAATGAGCAGTTCTTC. It specifies CATSDRDSYNEQFF. The chain carries TRBV24-1 and TRBJ2-1; 7 bases agree with TRBD1. The trim removed 3 bases at V and 3 bases at J, leaving 1 base unmatched. Germline loops: CDR1 KGHDR, CDR2 SFDVKD. This CDR3 contains 14 residues.

This chain links TRBV4-1 with TRBJ1-3, with D possibly matching TRBD1 (6 bases). The CDR3 spans 17 residues. Looked up from germline, CDR1 is MGHRA and CDR2 is YSYEKL. V was pared by 1 base and J by 5 bases, with 18 bases between. The CDR3 is CASSQAFVQGRRNTIYF. CDR3 sequence (DNA): TGCGCCAGCAGCCAAGCATTTGTTCAGGGGCGCAGAAACACCATATATTTT.

The chain couples TRBV5-8 to TRBJ1-3; D is unresolved. Germline lookup yields CDR1 SGHTS and CDR2 YDEGEE. V lost 4 bases and J lost 2, with 13 bases in between. CDR3 length equals 15 residues. CDR3 loop: CASSRAVLPGNTIYF. CDR3 DNA sequence: TGTGCCAGCAGCCGAGCGGTACTACCTGGAAACACCATATATTTT.

The chain recombines TRBV7-9 with TRBJ2-7; possible D gene TRBD2, 6 bases. Germline V gene data show CDR1 as SEHNR and CDR2 as FQNEAQ (reference sequence). This CDR3 spans 14 amino acids. Trimming took off 4 bases at V and 6 bases at J, with 16 bases between the two ends. CDR3 sequence reads: CASSSRDFLSEQYF. The DNA of the CDR3 is TGTGCCAGCAGCTCACGGGACTTCCTTTCCGAGCAGTACTTC.

The rearrangement uses TRBV10-3 and TRBJ2-1; TRBD2 matches at 10 bases. Looked up from germline, CDR1 is ENHRY and CDR2 is SYGVKD. J lost 2 bases, V lost 2 bases, and 3 bases had no gene match. This CDR3 is built from 16 residues. Written as DNA, the CDR3 is TGTGCCATCAGTGAGCCTAGCGGGAGTACCTACAATGAGCAGTTCTTC. Its protein is CAISEPSGSTYNEQFF.

V is TRBV12-3 or TRBV12-4 and J is TRBJ2-7; D possibly corresponds to TRBD1 (6 bases). V was shortened by 6 bases and J by 1 base, with 10 bases between the two germline ends. The CDR3 covers 13 residues. Written as DNA, the CDR3 is TGTGCCAGCAGACTACAGGGTTCCTACGAGCAGTACTTC. It specifies CASRLQGSYEQYF.

The chain combines TRBV7-7 with TRBJ2-7, with 7 bases fitting TRBD1. The CDR3 is 13 amino acids. Germline assignment: CDR1 SSHAT and CDR2 FNYEAQ (reference sequence). Losses at the gene ends were 3 bases for V and 5 bases for J; bases not matched to a gene: 4. CDR3 sequence (DNA): TGTGCCAGCAGCTTTGGTCAGGGGGACGAGCAGTACTTC. The encoded protein is CASSFGQGDEQYF.